One sample yielded the 11 T cell receptor beta chains listed below, sequenced in a study of cytomegalovirus exposure and HLA in healthy donors. PCR was performed using 60 Vbeta and 13 Jbeta primers. Libraries were prepared by immunoSEQ multiplex PCR; TCRdb keeps only in-frame clonotypes and omits some of them. The sample holds 200,000 or so clones, around 73% seen once. Sequenced material: PBMCs. The receptors originated from a male donor in good health and CMV-seronegative.

The chain combines TRBV29-1 with TRBJ1-2, with 8 bases identical to TRBD1. The V gene's germline CDR1 is SQVTM and CDR2 ANQGSEA. This CDR3 comprises 13 residues. Germline trimming cut 5 bases from V and 6 bases from J; bases unmatched to any gene: 8. Here the CDR3 reads CSVSRQGTDGYTF. CDR3 sequence (DNA): TGCAGCGTTTCCAGACAGGGGACGGATGGCTACACCTTC. The full variable domain, completed using reference TRBV29-1 and TRBJ1-2, is SAVISQKPSRDICQRGTSLTIQCQVDSQVTMMFWYRQQPGQSLTLIATANQGSEATYESGFVIDKFPISRPNLTFSTLTVSNMSPEDSSIYLCSVSRQGTDGYTFGSGTRLTVV.

The V and J genes are TRBV28 and TRBJ1-5; TRBD1 is a possible D gene (5 bases). This CDR3 comprises 15 residues. V dropped 2 bases and J dropped 0 bases, with 8 bases sitting between them. Per germline, CDR1 MDHEN and CDR2 SYDVKM. The CDR3 DNA reads as TGTGCCAGCAGTTTAGGGGCAGATAGCAATCAGCCCCAGCATTTT. This translates into CASSLGADSNQPQHF.

CDR3 DNA: TGTGCCAGCAGCCAAGGGCACAGCTATGGCTACACCTTC. Protein product: CASSQGHSYGYTF. J is TRBJ1-2 and V is TRBV14; D is unresolved. This CDR3 has 13 amino acids. Germline CDR1 reads SGHDN; CDR2 reads FVKESK. Trimming cost V 1 base and J 4 bases, with 7 bases left between them.

Turning to this clone: A read error may account for a junction end that differs from germline. The rearrangement joins TRBV7-9 to TRBJ2-7; tentative D call: TRBD2 (5 bases). Germline CDR1 is SEHNR and CDR2 is FQNEAQ (reference sequence). The CDR3 sequence is 14 residues long. DNA for the CDR3: TGTTCCAGCAGCTTATTCCGGGGTTTCGACGAGCAGTACTTC. As protein: CSSSLFRGFDEQYF.

The DNA of the CDR3 is TGCGCCAGCAGGCTAAACCCTAGCGGGAGGGTAATTGGCACCGGGGAGCTGTTTTTT. Translated, it gives CASRLNPSGRVIGTGELFF. The chain couples TRBV5-1 to TRBJ2-2; 12 nucleotides line up with TRBD2. This CDR3 spans 19 amino acids. Germline V gene data show CDR1 as SGHRS and CDR2 as YFSETQ. V lost 5 bases, J lost 4 bases, and 15 bases stayed unmatched.

The V gene is TRBV28, the J gene TRBJ2-1, with TRBD2 identical over 7 bases. Germline lookup yields CDR1 MDHEN and CDR2 SYDVKM. The CDR3 has 15 residues. V shed 1 base and J 8 bases; nucleotides not matched to a gene: 8. The CDR3 coding sequence is TGTGCCAGCAGTTTATTGGGCGGGAGTGTGCATGAGCAGTTCTTC. Translating it yields CASSLLGGSVHEQFF.

This chain uses TRBV6-1 with TRBJ2-1, with TRBD2 identical over 10 bases. V was pared by 7 bases and J by 6 bases, with 6 bases of the junction left unmatched. CDR3 size: 14 residues. The germline V gene encodes CDR1 MNHNS and CDR2 SASEGT. The CDR3 loop reads CASTTSGTLNEQFF. CDR3 coding DNA: TGTGCCAGCACAACTAGCGGGACACTCAATGAGCAGTTCTTC.

The V and J genes are TRBV19 and TRBJ2-6; TRBD2 is a possible D gene (5 bases). CDR1 is LNHDA, CDR2 SQIVND, per germline (reference sequence). V lost 7 bases and J 0 bases, leaving 13 bases between the germline ends. This CDR3 comprises 16 residues. The CDR3 DNA is TGTGCCAGTAAAACGAGCGGACTCTCTGGGGCCAACGTCCTGACTTTC. Translated, it gives CASKTSGLSGANVLTF.

This clone came up once. This chain uses TRBV5-1 with TRBJ1-6; 12 nucleotides line up with TRBD1. Per germline, CDR1 SGHRS and CDR2 YFSETQ. This CDR3 region has 17 residues. J was trimmed by 5 bases and V by 2 bases; bases with no gene match: 5. This chain's CDR3 is CASSFRDRGPNNSPLHF. The CDR3 DNA reads as TGCGCCAGCAGCTTCCGGGACAGGGGGCCTAATAATTCACCCCTCCACTTT.

This clone was counted between two and nine times. Within the sample, other DNA sequences also encode this same CDR3. The rearrangement links TRBV18 to TRBJ1-1; D perhaps matches TRBD1 (5 bases). This CDR3 region has 13 residues. V was cut by 6 bases and J by 1 base, with 9 bases left in between. Germline loops: CDR1 KGHSH, CDR2 LQKENI. Written as DNA, the CDR3 is TGTGCCAGCTCTCCGACAGCGAACACTGAAGCTTTCTTT. Protein sequence: CASSPTANTEAFF.

As to this clone: Within the sample, other DNA sequences also encode this same CDR3. This rearrangement joins TRBV19 to TRBJ2-7; the match to TRBD1 covers 8 bases. This CDR3 comprises 15 residues. After removal of 3 bases from V and 2 bases from J, the junction contained 6 bases not matched to a gene. Germline CDR1 is LNHDA and CDR2 is SQIVND (reference sequence). This CDR3 is CASSIGQGRAYEQYF. The CDR3, as DNA: TGTGCCAGTAGTATCGGACAGGGACGAGCCTACGAGCAGTACTTC.